This record looks at one T cell receptor (beta chain) sequence and its context. What it binds is unknown. The sample is drawn from a study of tumor and adjacent non-tumor tissue in lung cancer. Overall study: The cohort had about 12 adenocarcinoma, 2 squamous cell and 1 small cell patients. Whole-study results and caveats: Significantly higher TCR diversity was found in tumor than normal lung.

This sample's RNA came from whole unsorted tissue. Donors were chemotherapy-naive, newly diagnosed lung cancer surgical patients in China, August–late 2014. The library came from three nested PCR rounds adapted from ARM-PCR protocols. TCRdb ran MiXCR on the multiplex PCR reads and lists one entry per CDR3 protein. This sample has over 100,000 distinct CDR3 sequences, with 75% found just once. The CDR3 contains 14 residues. Trimming stripped 7 bases from V and 0 bases from J, with 13 bases between. Germline values: CDR1 SQVTM, CDR2 ANQGSEA. The source is a woman aged 60-75 years with non-small cell lung cancer. The specimen sequenced was lung tumor tissue. The chain recombines TRBV29-1 with TRBJ2-1; tentatively, D is TRBD1 (6 bases). The CDR3 here is CSGDPTGSYNEQFF. DNA of the CDR3: TGCAGCGGAGATCCGACAGGCTCCTACAATGAGCAGTTCTTC.